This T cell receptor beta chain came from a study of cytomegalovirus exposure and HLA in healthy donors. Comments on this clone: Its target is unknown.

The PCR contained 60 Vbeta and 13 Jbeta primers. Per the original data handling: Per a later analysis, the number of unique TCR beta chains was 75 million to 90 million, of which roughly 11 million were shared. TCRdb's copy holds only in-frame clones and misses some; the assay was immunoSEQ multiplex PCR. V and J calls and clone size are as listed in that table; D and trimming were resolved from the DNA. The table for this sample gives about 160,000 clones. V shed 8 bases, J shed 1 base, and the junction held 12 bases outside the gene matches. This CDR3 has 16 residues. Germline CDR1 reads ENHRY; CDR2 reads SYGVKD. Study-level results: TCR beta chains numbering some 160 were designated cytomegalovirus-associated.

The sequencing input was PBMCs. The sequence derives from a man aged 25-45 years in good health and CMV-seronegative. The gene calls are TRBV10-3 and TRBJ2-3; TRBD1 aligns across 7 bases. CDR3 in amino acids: CAIAVMTGSGTDTQYF. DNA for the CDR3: TGTGCCATCGCCGTTATGACAGGGTCTGGCACAGATACGCAGTATTTT.